This entry features one TCR beta chain sequence. Its antigen is unidentified. The data belong to a study of PD-1 blockade in mismatch repair-deficient tumors. For the study at large: Enrolled about 2013-2017, patients had progressing, pretreated mismatch repair-deficient cancers of over nine types. Study-level findings and limits: After pembrolizumab, tumor-resident clones rose rapidly, then generally contracted before radiologic responses.

The CDR3 runs 16 residues. In germline, CDR1 is MGHDK, CDR2 SYGVNS. Unmatched junction bases numbered 9, after V lost 3 bases and J lost 4 bases. Mismatch repair deficiency was confirmed in all patients, by PCR or immunohistochemistry. The TCR-sequenced patients were a few responders to pembrolizumab. The method was immunoSEQ multiplex PCR; TCRdb's version includes in-frame clones alone and lacks a portion of them. The sample records 100,000 to 150,000 clones, about 88% being singletons. The chain employs TRBV25-1 and TRBJ1-3; 7 bases are shared with TRBD1. The material sequenced was peripheral blood, taken 44 weeks after starting pembrolizumab. This clonotype was sampled from an adult with mismatch repair-deficient cancer. Written as DNA, the CDR3 is TGTGCCAGCAGTGACGTTACAGGGGAAGGAGGAAACACCATATATTTT. This translates into CASSDVTGEGGNTIYF. Looking up the rest from reference TRBV25-1 and TRBJ1-3 gives the full variable domain: EADIYQTPRYLVIGTGKKITLECSQTMGHDKMYWYQQDPGMELHLIHYSYGVNSTEKGDLSSESTVSRIRTEHFPLTLESARPSHTSQYLCASSDVTGEGGNTIYFGEGSWLTVV.